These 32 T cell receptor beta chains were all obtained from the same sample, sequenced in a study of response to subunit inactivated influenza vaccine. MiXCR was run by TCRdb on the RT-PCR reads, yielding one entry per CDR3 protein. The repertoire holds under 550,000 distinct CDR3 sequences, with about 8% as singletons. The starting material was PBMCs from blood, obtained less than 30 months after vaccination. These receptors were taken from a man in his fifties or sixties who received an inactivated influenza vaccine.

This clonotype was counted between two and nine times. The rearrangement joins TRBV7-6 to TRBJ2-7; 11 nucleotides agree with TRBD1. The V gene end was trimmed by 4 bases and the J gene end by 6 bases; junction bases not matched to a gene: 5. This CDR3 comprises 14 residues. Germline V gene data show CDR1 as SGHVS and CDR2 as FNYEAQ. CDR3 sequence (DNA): TGTGCCAGCAGCTGGGGGACAGGGGGAGGCGAGCAGTACTTC. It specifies CASSWGTGGGEQYF.

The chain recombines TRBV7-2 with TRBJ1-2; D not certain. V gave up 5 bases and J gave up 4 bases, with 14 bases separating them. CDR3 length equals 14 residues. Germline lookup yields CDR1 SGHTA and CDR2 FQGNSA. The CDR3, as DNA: TGTGCCAGCAGCCCTGGCGTGGGAAGCTATGGCTACACCTTC. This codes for CASSPGVGSYGYTF.

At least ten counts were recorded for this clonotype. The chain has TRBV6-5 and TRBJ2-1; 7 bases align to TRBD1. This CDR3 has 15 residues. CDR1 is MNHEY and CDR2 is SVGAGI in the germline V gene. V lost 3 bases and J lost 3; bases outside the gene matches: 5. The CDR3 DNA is TGTGCCAGCAGTTATTACAGGGGTAACTACAATGAGCAGTTCTTC. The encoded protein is CASSYYRGNYNEQFF.

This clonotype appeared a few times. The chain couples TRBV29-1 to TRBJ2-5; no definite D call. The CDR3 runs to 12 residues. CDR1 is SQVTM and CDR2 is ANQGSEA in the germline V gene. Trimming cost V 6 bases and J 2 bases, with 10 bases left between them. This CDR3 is CSVLDGQETQYF. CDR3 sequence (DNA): TGCAGCGTCCTGGACGGTCAAGAGACCCAGTACTTC.

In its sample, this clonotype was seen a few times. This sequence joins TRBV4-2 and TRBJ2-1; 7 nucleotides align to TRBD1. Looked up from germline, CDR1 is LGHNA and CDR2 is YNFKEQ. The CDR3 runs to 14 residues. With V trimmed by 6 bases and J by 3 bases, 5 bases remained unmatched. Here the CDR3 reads CASSGNRGYNEQFF. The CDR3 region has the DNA TGTGCCAGCAGTGGGAACAGGGGCTACAATGAGCAGTTCTTC.

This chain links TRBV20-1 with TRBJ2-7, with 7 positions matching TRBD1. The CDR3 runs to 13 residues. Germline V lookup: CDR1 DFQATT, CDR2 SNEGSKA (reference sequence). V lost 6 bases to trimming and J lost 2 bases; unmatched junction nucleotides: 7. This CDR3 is CSALGQHPYEQYF. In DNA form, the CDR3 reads TGCAGTGCATTGGGACAGCATCCCTACGAGCAGTACTTC.

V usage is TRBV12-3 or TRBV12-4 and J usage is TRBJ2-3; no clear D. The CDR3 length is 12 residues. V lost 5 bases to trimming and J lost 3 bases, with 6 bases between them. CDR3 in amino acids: CASSMRTDTQYF. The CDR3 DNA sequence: TGTGCCAGCAGTATGAGAACAGATACGCAGTATTTT.

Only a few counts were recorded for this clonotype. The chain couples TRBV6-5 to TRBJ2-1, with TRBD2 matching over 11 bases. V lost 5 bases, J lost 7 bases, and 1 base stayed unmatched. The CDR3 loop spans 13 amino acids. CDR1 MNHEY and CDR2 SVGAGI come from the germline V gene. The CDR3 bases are TGTGCCAGCAGTACTAGCGGGAGTAATGAGCAGTTCTTC. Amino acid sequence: CASSTSGSNEQFF.

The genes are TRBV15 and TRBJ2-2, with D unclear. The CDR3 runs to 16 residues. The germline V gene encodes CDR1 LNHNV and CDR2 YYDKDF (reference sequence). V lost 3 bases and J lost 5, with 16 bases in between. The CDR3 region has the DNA TGTGCCACCAGCAGTACGGGTGGTATCAGGACCGGGGAGCTGTTTTTT. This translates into CATSSTGGIRTGELFF.

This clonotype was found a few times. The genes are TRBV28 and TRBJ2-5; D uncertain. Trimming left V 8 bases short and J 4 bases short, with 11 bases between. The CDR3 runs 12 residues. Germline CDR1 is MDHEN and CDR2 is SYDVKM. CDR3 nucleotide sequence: TGTGCCAGCTCGGTAGGGTTAGAGACCCAGTACTTC. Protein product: CASSVGLETQYF. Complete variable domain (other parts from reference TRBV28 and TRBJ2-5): DVKVTQSSRYLVKRTGEKVFLECVQDMDHENMFWYRQDPGLGLRLIYFSYDVKMKEKGDIPEGYSVSREKKERFSLILESASTNQTSMYLCASSVGLETQYFGPGTRLLVL.

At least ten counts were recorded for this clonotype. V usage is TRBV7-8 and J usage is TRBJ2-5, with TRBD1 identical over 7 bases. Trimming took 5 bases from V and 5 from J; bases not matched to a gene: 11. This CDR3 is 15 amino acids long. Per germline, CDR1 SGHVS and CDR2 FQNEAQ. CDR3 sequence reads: CASSTRQGLVETQYF. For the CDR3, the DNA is TGTGCCAGCAGCACAAGACAGGGTCTTGTGGAGACCCAGTACTTC.

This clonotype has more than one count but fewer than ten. The CDR3 is CASAEQGVVYEQYF. The CDR3 nucleotides read TGTGCCAGCGCGGAACAGGGTGTTGTCTACGAGCAGTACTTC. The V gene is TRBV25-1, the J gene TRBJ2-7, with a weak D call TRBD1 (6 bases). Germline CDR1 is MGHDK and CDR2 is SYGVNS. This CDR3 comprises 14 residues. V lost 8 bases and J lost 3, with 17 bases in between.

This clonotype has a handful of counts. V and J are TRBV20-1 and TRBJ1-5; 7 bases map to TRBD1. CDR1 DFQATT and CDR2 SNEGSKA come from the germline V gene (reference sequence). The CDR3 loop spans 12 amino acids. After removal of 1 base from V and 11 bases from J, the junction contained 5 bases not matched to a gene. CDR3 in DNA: TGCAGTGCTAGAGGACAGGGAGTGGCCCAGCATTTT. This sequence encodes CSARGQGVAQHF.

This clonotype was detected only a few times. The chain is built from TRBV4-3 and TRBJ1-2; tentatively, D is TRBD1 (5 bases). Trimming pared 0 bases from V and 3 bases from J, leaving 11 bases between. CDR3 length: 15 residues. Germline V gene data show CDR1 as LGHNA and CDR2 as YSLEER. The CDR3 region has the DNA TGCGCCAGCAGCCAAGAGCGGGGGGAAGACTATGGCTACACCTTC. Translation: CASSQERGEDYGYTF.

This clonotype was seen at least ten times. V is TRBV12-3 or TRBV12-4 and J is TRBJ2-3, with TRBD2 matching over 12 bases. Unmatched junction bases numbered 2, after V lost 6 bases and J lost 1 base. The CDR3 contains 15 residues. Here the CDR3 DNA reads TGTGCCAGCAGGCGGACTAGCGGGGGCACAGATACGCAGTATTTT. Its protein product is CASRRTSGGTDTQYF.

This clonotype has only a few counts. CDR3 coding DNA: TGCAATTCCTTCAGGCTATCACTAAGCACTGAAGCTTTCTTT. Its protein product is CNSFRLSLSTEAFF. This chain links TRBV20-1 with TRBJ1-1; D uncertain. The CDR3 spans 14 residues. The germline V gene has CDR1 DFQATT and CDR2 SNEGSKA (reference sequence).

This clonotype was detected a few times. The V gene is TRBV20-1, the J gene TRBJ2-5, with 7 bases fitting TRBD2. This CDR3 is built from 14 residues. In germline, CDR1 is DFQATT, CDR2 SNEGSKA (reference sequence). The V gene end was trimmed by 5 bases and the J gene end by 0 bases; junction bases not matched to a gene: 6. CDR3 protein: CSASASGYQETQYF. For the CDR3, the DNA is TGCAGTGCTTCTGCTAGCGGTTACCAAGAGACCCAGTACTTC.

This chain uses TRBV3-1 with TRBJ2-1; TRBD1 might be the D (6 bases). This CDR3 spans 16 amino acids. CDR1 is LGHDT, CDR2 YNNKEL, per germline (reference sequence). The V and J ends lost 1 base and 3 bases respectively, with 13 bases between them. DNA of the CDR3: TGTGCCAGCAGCCAAGCTCCAGGGGTCCTCTACAATGAGCAGTTCTTC. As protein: CASSQAPGVLYNEQFF.

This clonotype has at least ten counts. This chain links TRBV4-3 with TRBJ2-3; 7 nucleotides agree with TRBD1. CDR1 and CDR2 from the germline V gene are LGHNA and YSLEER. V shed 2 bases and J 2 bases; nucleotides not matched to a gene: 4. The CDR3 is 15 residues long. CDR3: CASSQWTGFTDTQYF. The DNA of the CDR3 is TGCGCCAGCAGCCAATGGACAGGATTCACAGATACGCAGTATTTT.

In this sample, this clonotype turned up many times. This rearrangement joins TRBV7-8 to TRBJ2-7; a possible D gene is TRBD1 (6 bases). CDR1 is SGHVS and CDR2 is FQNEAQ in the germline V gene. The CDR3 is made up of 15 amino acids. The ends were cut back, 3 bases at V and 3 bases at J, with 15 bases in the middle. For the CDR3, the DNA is TGTGCCAGCAGCTTTGGCAGGGGTGGTTACTACGAGCAGTACTTC. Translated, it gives CASSFGRGGYYEQYF.

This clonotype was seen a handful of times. The chain's CDR3 is CSALTDYYEQYF. Written as DNA, the CDR3 is TGCAGTGCCCTGACAGATTACTACGAGCAGTACTTC. The V gene is TRBV20-1, the J gene TRBJ2-7; D is possibly TRBD1 (5 bases). Between the trimmed V and J ends, which lost 6 bases and 3 bases, there was a span of 12 bases. The CDR3 contains 12 residues. Germline CDR1 DFQATT, CDR2 SNEGSKA (reference sequence).

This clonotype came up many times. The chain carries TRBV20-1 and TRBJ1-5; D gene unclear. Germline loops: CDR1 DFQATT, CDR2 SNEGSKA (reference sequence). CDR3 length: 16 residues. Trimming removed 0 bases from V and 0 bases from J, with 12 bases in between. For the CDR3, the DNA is TGCAGTGCTAGAGATCCGGTCGACTATAGCAATCAGCCCCAGCATTTT. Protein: CSARDPVDYSNQPQHF.

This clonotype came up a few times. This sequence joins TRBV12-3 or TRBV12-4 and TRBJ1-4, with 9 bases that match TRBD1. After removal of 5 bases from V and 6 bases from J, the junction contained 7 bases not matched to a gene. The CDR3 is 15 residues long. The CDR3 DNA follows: TGTGCCAGCAGTCTTATTACAGGGGGCGATGAAAAACTGTTTTTT. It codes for CASSLITGGDEKLFF.

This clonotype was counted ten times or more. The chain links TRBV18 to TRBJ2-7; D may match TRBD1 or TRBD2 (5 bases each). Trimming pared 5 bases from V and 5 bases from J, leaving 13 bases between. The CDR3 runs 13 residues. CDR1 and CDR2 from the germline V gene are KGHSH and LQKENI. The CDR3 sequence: CASSSGAGNEQYF. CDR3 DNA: TGTGCCAGCTCATCCGGGGCCGGCAACGAGCAGTACTTC.

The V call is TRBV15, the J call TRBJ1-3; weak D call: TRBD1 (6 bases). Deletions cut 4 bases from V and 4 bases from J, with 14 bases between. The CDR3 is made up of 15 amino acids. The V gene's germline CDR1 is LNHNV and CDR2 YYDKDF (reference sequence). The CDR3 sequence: CATSNTGFFGNTIYF. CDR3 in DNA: TGTGCCACCAGCAATACAGGGTTTTTCGGAAACACCATATATTTT.

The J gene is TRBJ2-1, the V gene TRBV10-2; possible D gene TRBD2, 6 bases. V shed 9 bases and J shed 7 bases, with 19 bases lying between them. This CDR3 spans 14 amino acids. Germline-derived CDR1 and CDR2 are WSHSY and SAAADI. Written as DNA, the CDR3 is TGCGCCAGTTCGGGACGGAGGGGCGCGAATGAGCAGTTCTTC. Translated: CASSGRRGANEQFF.

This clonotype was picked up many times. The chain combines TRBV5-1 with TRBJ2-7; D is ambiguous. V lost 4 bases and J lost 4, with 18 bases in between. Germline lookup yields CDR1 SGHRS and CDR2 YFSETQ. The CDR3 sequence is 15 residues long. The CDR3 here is CASSPTSGEMYEQYF. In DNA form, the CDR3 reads TGCGCCAGCAGCCCGACATCCGGAGAGATGTACGAGCAGTACTTC.

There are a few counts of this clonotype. The CDR3 DNA reads as TGTGCCGGCGGACAGGGTTCTTACGAGCAGTACTTC. Its translation: CAGGQGSYEQYF. The rearrangement joins TRBV6-2 or TRBV6-3 to TRBJ2-7; 8 nucleotides line up with TRBD1. Losses at the gene ends were 11 bases for V and 4 bases for J; bases not matched to a gene: 7. The CDR3 has 12 residues. Germline loops: CDR1 MNHEY, CDR2 SVGEGT.

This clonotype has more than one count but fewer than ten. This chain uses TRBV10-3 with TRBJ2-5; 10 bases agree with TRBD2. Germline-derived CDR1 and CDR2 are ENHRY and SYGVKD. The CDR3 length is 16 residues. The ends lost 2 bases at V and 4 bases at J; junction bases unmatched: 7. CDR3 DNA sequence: TGTGCCATCAGTGAGGCTAGCGGGGGCCTCGGAGAGACCCAGTACTTC. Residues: CAISEASGGLGETQYF.

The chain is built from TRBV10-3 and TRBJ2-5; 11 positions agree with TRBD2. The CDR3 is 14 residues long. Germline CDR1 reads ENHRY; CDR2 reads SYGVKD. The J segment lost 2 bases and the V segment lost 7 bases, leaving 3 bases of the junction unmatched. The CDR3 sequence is CAIKTSGIQETQYF. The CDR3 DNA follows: TGTGCCATCAAGACTAGCGGGATACAAGAGACCCAGTACTTC.

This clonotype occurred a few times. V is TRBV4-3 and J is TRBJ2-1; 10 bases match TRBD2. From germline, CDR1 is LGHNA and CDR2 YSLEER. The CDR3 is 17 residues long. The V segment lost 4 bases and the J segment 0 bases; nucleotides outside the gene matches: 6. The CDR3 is CASSLLAGVSSYNEQFF. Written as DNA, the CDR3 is TGCGCCAGCAGCCTCCTAGCGGGGGTTAGCTCCTACAATGAGCAGTTCTTC.

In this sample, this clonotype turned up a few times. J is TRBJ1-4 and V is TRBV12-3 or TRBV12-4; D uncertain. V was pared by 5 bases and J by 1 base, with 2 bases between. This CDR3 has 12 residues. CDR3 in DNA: TGTGCCAGCAGTGGAACTAATGAAAAACTGTTTTTT. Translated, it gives CASSGTNEKLFF.